Each of the 23 T cell receptor beta chains below was sequenced from the same sample in a study of PD-L1 blockade in urothelial cancer. Produced via immunoSEQ multiplex PCR; TCRdb's table is partial and in-frame only. The sample contains 50,000 to 70,000 clones, over 75% of which appear only once. Time point of the sample: pretreatment peripheral blood. The input for sequencing was PBMCs, taken around atezolizumab (anti-PD-L1) treatment. These receptors all come from a man aged 65 to 79 with urothelial cancer.

This clone appeared a single time. This chain connects TRBV7-8 to TRBJ2-7; D might be TRBD2 (6 bases). The CDR3 has 15 amino acids. V lost 7 bases and J lost 7, with 23 bases in between. Germline-derived CDR1 and CDR2 are SGHVS and FQNEAQ. CDR3 bases: TGTGCCAGCACCTTGTGGACAAGAACTAGCACGGAGCAGTACTTC. It is translated as CASTLWTRTSTEQYF.

This clone has a handful of counts. CDR3 residues: CASSLETGDYGYTF. The DNA of the CDR3 is TGTGCCAGCTCACTCGAGACAGGGGACTATGGCTACACCTTC. The chain employs TRBV18 and TRBJ1-2, with 8 bases matching TRBD1. Germline V gives CDR1 KGHSH, CDR2 LQKENI. Losses at the gene ends were 4 bases for V and 3 bases for J; bases not matched to a gene: 4. The length of the CDR3 is 14 residues. The full variable domain, with the rest looked up from reference TRBV18 and TRBJ1-2, is NAGVMQNPRHLVRRRGQEARLRCSPMKGHSHVYWYRQLPEEGLKFMVYLQKENIIDESGMPKERFSAEFPKEGPSILRIQQVVRGDSAAYFCASSLETGDYGYTFGSGTRLTVV.

This chain links TRBV2 with TRBJ2-7; perhaps TRBD1 as D (5 bases). The CDR3 sequence is 14 residues long. The ends were cut back, 7 bases at V and 1 base at J, with 14 bases in the middle. Germline lookup yields CDR1 SNHLY and CDR2 FYNNEI. CDR3 protein: CASTPTVISYEQYF. CDR3 sequence (DNA): TGTGCCAGCACCCCGACAGTGATATCCTACGAGCAGTACTTC.

The chain is built from TRBV9 and TRBJ2-1; the match to TRBD2 covers 12 bases. From germline, CDR1 is SGDLS and CDR2 YYNGEE. Unmatched junction bases numbered 6, after V lost 4 bases and J lost 7 bases. This CDR3 contains 15 residues. Here the CDR3 reads CASSPRLAGANEQFF. The DNA for the CDR3 is TGTGCCAGCAGCCCCCGACTAGCGGGAGCGAATGAGCAGTTCTTC.

The chain combines TRBV7-2 with TRBJ2-2; 7 positions agree with TRBD1. The CDR3 length is 13 residues. With V trimmed by 1 base and J by 9 bases, 2 bases remained unmatched. Germline CDR1 is SGHTA and CDR2 is FQGNSA. The CDR3 sequence is CASSLDRGRELFF. In DNA form, the CDR3 reads TGTGCCAGCAGCTTAGACAGGGGAAGGGAGCTGTTTTTT.

There are a few counts of this clone. CDR3 nucleotide sequence: TGTGCCAGCAAATTCAGATTCTTC. It encodes CASKFRFF. The rearrangement joins TRBV21-1 to TRBJ2-1; whether TRBD1, the table's D call, matches the DNA was not checked. TRBV21-1 is assigned pseudogene status. This CDR3 has 8 amino acids.

The rearrangement joins TRBV19 to TRBJ2-1, with D possibly being TRBD2 (6 bases). The germline V and J ends were trimmed by 2 bases and 7 bases, with 15 bases remaining between them. Germline CDR1 is LNHDA and CDR2 is SQIVND (reference sequence). The length of the CDR3 is 15 residues. The DNA of the CDR3 is TGTGCCAGTAGTATAATCAGCCTAGCGAATAATGAGCAGTTCTTC. This gives the protein CASSIISLANNEQFF. Based on the CDR3 plus reference TRBV19 and TRBJ2-1, the full variable domain is DGGITQSPKYLFRKEGQNVTLSCEQNLNHDAMYWYRQDPGQGLRLIYYSQIVNDFQKGDIAEGYSVSREKKESFPLTVTSAQKNPTAFYLCASSIISLANNEQFFGPGTRLTVL.

This clone was observed a few times. V and J are TRBV19 and TRBJ1-2; 7 bases are shared with TRBD1. The CDR3 extends over 14 amino acids. Germline V lookup: CDR1 LNHDA, CDR2 SQIVND (reference sequence). J was trimmed by 4 bases and V by 4 bases; bases with no gene match: 6. The CDR3 is CASSTLDRAYGYTF. The CDR3 DNA reads TGTGCCAGTAGTACACTAGACAGGGCCTATGGCTACACCTTC.

Only one count was recorded for this clone. The chain couples TRBV7-2 to TRBJ2-2, with D perhaps TRBD2 (5 bases). In germline, CDR1 is SGHTA, CDR2 FQGNSA. CDR3 length equals 16 residues. V was trimmed by 2 bases and J by 3 bases, leaving 13 bases between them. For the CDR3, the DNA is TGTGCCAGCAGCTTAAATGAGGGAAGGGACACCGGGGAGCTGTTTTTT. Its protein is CASSLNEGRDTGELFF. Using reference TRBV7-2 and TRBJ2-2 for the parts outside the CDR3, the full variable domain is GAGVSQSPSNKVTEKGKDVELRCDPISGHTALYWYRQSLGQGLEFLIYFQGNSAPDKSGLPSDRFSAERTGGSVSTLTIQRTQQEDSAVYLCASSLNEGRDTGELFFGEGSRLTVL.

The chain carries TRBV2 and TRBJ1-1, with no clear D. The germline gives CDR1 SNHLY, CDR2 FYNNEI. The CDR3 runs 16 residues. The V and J ends lost 1 base and 6 bases respectively, with 18 bases between them. The CDR3 here is CASSEGAIVITPEAFF. The CDR3 bases are TGTGCCAGCAGTGAAGGGGCGATTGTGATTACTCCTGAAGCTTTCTTT. Full variable domain (rest looked up from reference TRBV2 and TRBJ1-1): EPEVTQTPSHQVTQMGQEVILRCVPISNHLYFYWYRQILGQKVEFLVSFYNNEISEKSEIFDDQFSVERPDGSNFTLKIRSTKLEDSAMYFCASSEGAIVITPEAFFGQGTRLTVV.

The gene calls are TRBV13 and TRBJ2-1; D ambiguous. There are 13 residues in the CDR3. V lost 5 bases to trimming and J lost 8 bases, with 13 bases between them. In germline, CDR1 is PRHDT, CDR2 FYEKMQ (reference sequence). The CDR3 coding sequence is TGTGCCAGCAGCCCTCGCGGTGTCCATGAGCAGTTCTTC. It specifies CASSPRGVHEQFF.

This chain connects TRBV7-3 to TRBJ2-1; 9 nucleotides line up with TRBD2. The CDR3 extends over 14 amino acids. The ends lost 6 bases at V and 8 bases at J; junction bases unmatched: 8. The germline CDR1 and CDR2 sequences are SGHTA and FQGTGA. CDR3 nucleotide sequence: TGTGCCAGCAGATATAGCGGGAGCTTCGATGAGCAGTTCTTC. Protein: CASRYSGSFDEQFF.

The CDR3 sequence: CARRTDRCNQPQHF. CDR3 DNA sequence: TGTGCTAGGAGAACGGACAGGTGCAATCAGCCCCAGCATTTT. This chain connects TRBV12-5 to TRBJ1-5; 7 nucleotides agree with TRBD1. Trimming removed 9 bases from V and 2 bases from J; junction bases left unmatched: 7. The CDR3 is made up of 14 amino acids. Germline values: CDR1 LGHNT, CDR2 FRNRAP.

The rearrangement links TRBV11-3 to TRBJ2-3, with D perhaps TRBD2 (5 bases). Germline CDR1 and CDR2: SGHNT and YENEEA. The CDR3 runs to 13 residues. Trimming took 1 base from V and 5 from J, leaving 7 bases between them. This CDR3 is CASSLVRGDTQYF. CDR3 DNA sequence: TGTGCCAGCAGCTTAGTCCGGGGAGATACGCAGTATTTT. The whole variable domain, remainder taken from reference TRBV11-3 and TRBJ2-3, is EAGVVQSPRYKIIEKKQPVAFWCNPISGHNTLYWYLQNLGQGPELLIRYENEEAVDDSQLPKDRFSAERLKGVDSTLKIQPAELGDSAVYLCASSLVRGDTQYFGPGTRLTVL.

This clone has only a few counts. The chain is built from TRBV2 and TRBJ1-5, with a tentative D call TRBD1 (5 bases). Germline lookup yields CDR1 SNHLY and CDR2 FYNNEI. V was pared by 5 bases and J by 7 bases, with 12 bases between. This CDR3 has 13 residues. Here the CDR3 reads CASSQEGEQPQHF. The CDR3, as DNA: TGTGCCAGCAGTCAGGAAGGGGAACAGCCCCAGCATTTT.

The DNA for the CDR3 is TGTGCCAGCAGCTTGGGGACAGTGAATGAGCAGTTCTTC. Translated, it gives CASSLGTVNEQFF. The V call is TRBV5-6, the J call TRBJ2-1; TRBD1 might be the D (6 bases). The germline gives CDR1 SGHDT, CDR2 YYEEEE. Trimming removed 0 bases from V and 7 bases from J, with 8 bases in between. The CDR3 is 13 residues long.

Only a few counts were recorded for this clone. The J gene is TRBJ1-4, the V gene TRBV28; D is undetermined. Germline lookup yields CDR1 MDHEN and CDR2 SYDVKM. The CDR3 is 16 amino acids. The V end lost 4 bases, the J end lost 7 bases, and 19 bases lay between the germline ends. CDR3 in DNA: TGTGCCAGCAGTTCGGGGTCCGACATACAAGTTGAAAAACTGTTTTTT. Translated, it gives CASSSGSDIQVEKLFF.

In its sample, this clone was seen a few times. The chain links TRBV9 to TRBJ1-3; 10 bases agree with TRBD1. The V and J ends lost 0 bases and 1 base, in that order; junction bases with no gene match: 10. This CDR3 has 19 residues. Germline CDR1 is SGDLS and CDR2 is YYNGEE. The CDR3 bases are TGTGCCAGCAGCGTAGCTTCGGGGGGGACAGGGGCTTCTGGAAACACCATATATTTT. This gives the protein CASSVASGGTGASGNTIYF.

The chain uses TRBV6-5 and TRBJ1-5; no firm D call. Deletions cut 5 bases from V and 7 bases from J, with 12 bases between. Germline V CDR1 and CDR2: MNHEY, SVGAGI. This CDR3 contains 13 residues. CDR3: CASSEGGLQPQHF. CDR3 DNA: TGTGCCAGCAGTGAGGGAGGGTTGCAGCCCCAGCATTTT.

V gene TRBV27 combines with J gene TRBJ1-2; no definite D call. This CDR3 has 12 residues. Per germline, CDR1 MNHEY and CDR2 SMNVEV (reference sequence). Trimming took 4 bases from V and 7 from J, leaving 10 bases between them. The CDR3 nucleotides are TGTGCCAGCAGTTCGTCGCCCAGTGGCTACACCTTC. It encodes CASSSSPSGYTF.

In this sample, this clone turned up a few times. The gene calls are TRBV7-6 and TRBJ2-1; no clear D. The V gene lost 3 bases and the J gene lost 10 bases, with 7 bases spanning the gap. The CDR3 length is 11 residues. CDR1 is SGHVS and CDR2 is FNYEAQ in the germline V gene. This chain's CDR3 is CASSFSQEQFF. The CDR3, as DNA: TGTGCCAGCAGCTTCAGTCAAGAGCAGTTCTTC.

V gene TRBV7-2 combines with J gene TRBJ1-2; the D gene is possibly TRBD1 (5 bases). Trimming removed 1 base at V and 1 base at J, with 10 bases between. CDR1 and CDR2 (germline): SGHTA, FQGNSA. The CDR3 contains 15 residues. CDR3: CASSLEGLNNYGYTF. The CDR3 region has the DNA TGTGCCAGCAGCTTAGAGGGACTGAATAACTATGGCTACACCTTC.

The rearrangement links TRBV9 to TRBJ2-7; D gene uncertain. The CDR3 consists of 14 residues. Germline V lookup: CDR1 SGDLS, CDR2 YYNGEE. The germline V and J ends were trimmed by 0 bases and 0 bases, with 7 bases remaining between them. CDR3 in amino acids: CASSVEQSSYEQYF. CDR3 coding DNA: TGTGCCAGCAGCGTAGAACAAAGCTCCTACGAGCAGTACTTC.